These 20 T cell receptor beta chains were sequenced from one sample in a study of shared clonotypes between healthy human individuals. Here immunoSEQ multiplex PCR was the method, and the copy in TCRdb shows in-frame clones only, minus some. The sample has 1 million to 1.3 million clones, around 82% seen once. Input material: memory CD4+ T cells from PBMCs. Subset in this sample: CD45RA-negative fraction. Every receptor here comes from a man younger than 30 in good health. Some clones in this sample may be carry-over from other donors' samples.

CDR3 DNA: TGCGCCAGCAGCTACAGGGGGACTAACTATGGCTACACCTTC. Encoded protein: CASSYRGTNYGYTF. V usage is TRBV5-1 and J usage is TRBJ1-2, with 8 bases that match TRBD1. Germline CDR1 reads SGHRS; CDR2 reads YFSETQ. The CDR3 length is 14 residues. The trim removed 3 bases at V and 0 bases at J, leaving 1 base unmatched.

The rearrangement joins TRBV30 to TRBJ1-1; D is unresolved. Germline CDR1 is GTSNPN and CDR2 is SVGIG (reference sequence). The CDR3 has 12 amino acids. The germline V and J ends were trimmed by 0 bases and 5 bases, with 7 bases remaining between them. The CDR3, as DNA: TGTGCCTGGAGTGTATATCGTACTGAAGCTTTCTTT. The encoded protein is CAWSVYRTEAFF.

This clone was seen more than once but under ten times. The V and J genes are TRBV6-1 and TRBJ2-3, with D possibly being TRBD1 (5 bases). From germline, CDR1 is MNHNS and CDR2 SASEGT. The length of the CDR3 is 15 residues. The ends were cut back, 3 bases at V and 4 bases at J, with 14 bases in the middle. CDR3 residues: CASSDLLTGADTQYF. CDR3 coding DNA: TGTGCCAGCAGTGACCTACTCACAGGTGCAGATACGCAGTATTTT.

The table lists this clone with a count of one. This chain connects TRBV19 to TRBJ1-5; D is possibly TRBD1 (6 bases). Deletions cut 3 bases from V and 7 bases from J, with 16 bases between. Germline lookup yields CDR1 LNHDA and CDR2 SQIVND (reference sequence). CDR3 length equals 15 residues. The CDR3 coding sequence is TGTGCCAGTAGTATCCGCGGGGGGGCCGGGCAGCCCCAGCATTTT. Encoded protein: CASSIRGGAGQPQHF.

The rearrangement joins TRBV27 to TRBJ1-1, with 7 nucleotides matching TRBD1. The CDR3 consists of 14 residues. Germline V gives CDR1 MNHEY, CDR2 SMNVEV (reference sequence). Trimming cost V 6 bases and J 2 bases; bases outside gene matches: 6. CDR3 sequence reads: CASRPRGINTEAFF. The CDR3 DNA reads as TGTGCCAGCAGACCCAGGGGGATAAACACTGAAGCTTTCTTT.

This clone was picked up a small number of times. This sequence joins TRBV28 and TRBJ1-3; TRBD1 matches at 7 bases. V dropped 8 bases and J dropped 0; count of bases not matched to a gene: 13. This CDR3 is built from 17 residues. Germline lookup yields CDR1 MDHEN and CDR2 SYDVKM. The CDR3 loop is CASYVSRGQSSGNTIYF. CDR3 coding DNA: TGTGCCAGCTATGTATCGAGGGGACAGAGCTCTGGAAACACCATATATTTT.

The genes are TRBV2 and TRBJ2-6, with D unclear. Trimming removed 6 bases at V and 0 bases at J, with 9 bases between. Germline-derived CDR1 and CDR2 are SNHLY and FYNNEI. The CDR3 is 15 amino acids. This CDR3 is CASSPQSSGANVLTF. The CDR3 DNA reads as TGTGCCAGCAGCCCACAGAGCTCTGGGGCCAACGTCCTGACTTTC.

V gene TRBV28 combines with J gene TRBJ2-7, with D hard to call. CDR1 is MDHEN, CDR2 SYDVKM, per germline. The CDR3 loop spans 13 amino acids. V gave up 1 base and J gave up 3 bases, with 7 bases separating them. The CDR3 region has the DNA TGTGCCAGCAGTTTATTGGGCTACTACGAGCAGTACTTC. Its protein product is CASSLLGYYEQYF.

V and J are TRBV11-3 and TRBJ2-7, with D hard to call. Trimming pared 5 bases from V and 3 bases from J, leaving 8 bases between. Germline assignment: CDR1 SGHNT and CDR2 YENEEA. This CDR3 region has 12 residues. As DNA, the CDR3 is TGTGCCAGCAGCACGGACGGCTACGAGCAGTACTTC. This sequence encodes CASSTDGYEQYF.

The V call is TRBV13, the J call TRBJ1-2; D might be TRBD1 (5 bases). Trimming took 5 bases from V and 6 from J, leaving 22 bases between them. The V gene's germline CDR1 is PRHDT and CDR2 FYEKMQ (reference sequence). This CDR3 spans 16 amino acids. CDR3 bases: TGTGCCAGCAGCCCCTACCTGATCAGGACAAAAGATGGCTACACCTTC. It specifies CASSPYLIRTKDGYTF.

The table lists this clone with a few counts. V is TRBV28 and J is TRBJ2-6; unclear D gene. Germline CDR1 MDHEN, CDR2 SYDVKM. Deletions cut 10 bases from V and 4 bases from J, with 8 bases between. The CDR3 loop spans 12 amino acids. The CDR3 DNA reads TGTGCCACCATGACAGGGGCCAACGTCCTGACTTTC. Translation gives CATMTGANVLTF.

This clone was counted only a few times. V usage is TRBV28 and J usage is TRBJ1-5, with D possibly matching TRBD1 (5 bases). The CDR3 runs to 14 residues. Trimming took off 5 bases at V and 2 bases at J, with 10 bases between the two ends. The V gene's germline CDR1 is MDHEN and CDR2 SYDVKM. The DNA for the CDR3 is TGTGCCAGCAGTCGGGACTCGGGCAATCAGCCCCAGCATTTT. It specifies CASSRDSGNQPQHF. The entire variable domain, with the rest obtained from reference TRBV28 and TRBJ1-5, is as follows: DVKVTQSSRYLVKRTGEKVFLECVQDMDHENMFWYRQDPGLGLRLIYFSYDVKMKEKGDIPEGYSVSREKKERFSLILESASTNQTSMYLCASSRDSGNQPQHFGDGTRLSIL.

The V and J genes are TRBV28 and TRBJ2-6, with D maybe TRBD2 (5 bases). V gave up 3 bases and J gave up 2 bases, with 11 bases separating them. CDR3 length: 16 residues. Germline values: CDR1 MDHEN, CDR2 SYDVKM. CDR3 sequence (DNA): TGTGCCAGCAGTTTCCCCCCGGGGACTGGGGCCAACGTCCTGACTTTC. Protein: CASSFPPGTGANVLTF.

This clone was found once. The V call is TRBV29-1, the J call TRBJ2-3; D may be TRBD1 (6 bases). V gave up 6 bases and J gave up 0 bases, with 13 bases separating them. The CDR3 runs 14 residues. Germline V gene sequence: CDR1 SQVTM, CDR2 ANQGSEA. The CDR3 reads CSVRGSVSTDTQYF. As DNA, the CDR3 is TGCAGCGTAAGGGGGAGCGTTAGCACAGATACGCAGTATTTT.

The V gene is TRBV7-2, the J gene TRBJ1-2; TRBD1 matches at 7 bases. CDR1 is SGHTA and CDR2 is FQGNSA in the germline V gene. CDR3 length: 13 residues. V dropped 5 bases and J dropped 7; count of bases not matched to a gene: 7. CDR3: CASSKDRVAGYTF. CDR3 sequence (DNA): TGTGCCAGCAGCAAAGACAGGGTTGCTGGCTACACCTTC.

To note about this clone: The same CDR3 is also encoded by other DNA sequences in this sample. The chain links TRBV19 to TRBJ1-1, with D perhaps matching TRBD1 (6 bases). The CDR3 is made up of 13 amino acids. Between the trimmed V and J ends, which lost 2 bases and 4 bases, there was a span of 8 bases. Per germline, CDR1 LNHDA and CDR2 SQIVND (reference sequence). The chain's CDR3 is CASSIQGSTEAFF. DNA for the CDR3: TGTGCCAGTAGTATACAGGGGAGCACTGAAGCTTTCTTT.

The chain combines TRBV5-1 with TRBJ1-2; D is ambiguous. V was pared by 0 bases and J by 8 bases, with 11 bases between. The CDR3 totals 13 residues. CDR1 is SGHRS and CDR2 is YFSETQ in the germline V gene. The CDR3 is CASSLAAPGGYTF. The CDR3 bases are TGCGCCAGCAGCTTGGCAGCCCCTGGAGGCTACACCTTC.

The genes are TRBV5-6 and TRBJ1-2; 9 positions agree with TRBD1. The CDR3 totals 15 residues. CDR1 and CDR2 (germline): SGHDT, YYEEEE. Unmatched junction bases numbered 8, after V lost 4 bases and J lost 4 bases. The CDR3 DNA is TGTGCCAGCAGCCCCAGGACAGGGGATCTCTATGGCTACACCTTC. Its translation is CASSPRTGDLYGYTF.

The CDR3 loop is CASWAAYNTEAFF. In DNA form, the CDR3 reads TGTGCCAGCTGGGCAGCCTATAACACTGAAGCTTTCTTT. The gene calls are TRBV18 and TRBJ1-1; D gene unclear. This CDR3 is built from 13 residues. Germline V gene data show CDR1 as KGHSH and CDR2 as LQKENI. V shed 7 bases and J shed 2 bases, with 11 bases lying between them.

The chain uses TRBV18 and TRBJ1-2; TRBD1 matches at 7 bases. The germline CDR1 and CDR2 sequences are KGHSH and LQKENI. The CDR3 is made up of 14 amino acids. Germline trimming cut 3 bases from V and 8 bases from J; bases unmatched to any gene: 9. The CDR3 DNA sequence: TGTGCCAGCTCACCGGACAGGACACTCCCCGGCTACACCTTC. This translates into CASSPDRTLPGYTF.